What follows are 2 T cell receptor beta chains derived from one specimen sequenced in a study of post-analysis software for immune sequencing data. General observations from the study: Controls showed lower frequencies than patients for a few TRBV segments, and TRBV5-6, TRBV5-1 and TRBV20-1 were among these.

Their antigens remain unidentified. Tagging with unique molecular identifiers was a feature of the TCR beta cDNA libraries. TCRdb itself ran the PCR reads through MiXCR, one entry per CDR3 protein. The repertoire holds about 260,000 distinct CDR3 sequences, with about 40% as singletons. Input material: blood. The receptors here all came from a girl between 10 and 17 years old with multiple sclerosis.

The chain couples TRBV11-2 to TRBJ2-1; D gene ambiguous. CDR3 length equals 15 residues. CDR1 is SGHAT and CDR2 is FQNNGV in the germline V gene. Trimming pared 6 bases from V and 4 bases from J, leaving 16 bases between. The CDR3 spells CASRSVGRLYNEQFF. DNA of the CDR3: TGTGCCAGCAGAAGCGTAGGACGACTTTACAATGAGCAGTTCTTC.

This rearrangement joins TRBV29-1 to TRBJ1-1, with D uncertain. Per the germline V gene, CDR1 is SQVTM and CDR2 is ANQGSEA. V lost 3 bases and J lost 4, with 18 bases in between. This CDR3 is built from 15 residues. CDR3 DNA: TGCAGCGTTGAGGACGTTGGAGGACTTATCACTGAAGCTTTCTTT. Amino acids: CSVEDVGGLITEAFF.